A selection of T cell receptor beta chains follows, all from one sample in a study of shared clonotypes between healthy human individuals. Profiled with immunoSEQ multiplex PCR; TCRdb holds only in-frame clones, not every one. The sample records 2 million to 3 million clones, roughly 93% being singletons. The specimen sequenced was naive CD4+ T cells from PBMCs. These receptors all stem from a man between 18 and 29 years old in good health. Some clones in this sample may be carry-over from other donors' samples. The conserved cysteine and the conserved F or W are not part of the CDR3 here.

V gene	J gene	CDR3 protein
TRBV18	TRBJ1-1	ASLPSASTGGAF
TRBV11-2	TRBJ1-6	ASSSRDRENSPLH
TRBV28	TRBJ2-7	ASSLIGGARWEQY
TRBV5-1	TRBJ1-2	ASSLDRNNYGYT
TRBV18	TRBJ2-1	ASSDTSGSYNEQF
TRBV19	TRBJ2-3	ASSIPGPPGTDTQY
TRBV11-3	TRBJ2-1	ASSSRSEGQF
TRBV7-8	TRBJ1-5	ASSSRRVGFGQPQH
TRBV11-3	TRBJ2-2	ASSPDRTGELF
TRBV5-1	TRBJ2-7	ASSLTQGGPYEQY
TRBV27	TRBJ1-5	ASSFAGFGQPQH
TRBV5-4	TRBJ2-3	ASSSPGKRTDTQY
TRBV9	TRBJ1-4	ASNGGDDEKLF
TRBV5-1	TRBJ2-1	ASSFEANEQF
TRBV28	TRBJ1-3	ASRPAGRGSGDTIY
TRBV5-1	TRBJ2-1	ASSGGPRLVNEQF
TRBV7-8	TRBJ1-5	ASSTSSNQPQH
TRBV30	TRBJ1-1	ACPRTGAWVEAF
TRBV28	TRBJ2-6	ASSTPGQGFTGANVLT
TRBV14	TRBJ2-6	ASSQDLSGGANVLT
TRBV14	TRBJ2-3	ASSPLAGGIDTQY
TRBV2	TRBJ2-7	ASSRRGGFYEQY
TRBV28	TRBJ2-7	ASSSPGSTAGIHEQY
TRBV29-1	TRBJ2-7	SVAGTSKGYEQY
TRBV5-1	TRBJ2-5	ASSLQGDQETQY
TRBV6-6	TRBJ2-7	ASSYRPGRVYEQY
TRBV23-1	TRBJ2-2	ASSPRKSGQGDTGELF
TRBV7-2	TRBJ2-7	ASSFLAGGSYEQY
TRBV7-9	TRBJ1-2	ASSSPEQQHLPYGYT
TRBV27	TRBJ1-2	ASSYGGTGYGYT
TRBV19	TRBJ2-1	ASSTLSWGTSYNEQF
TRBV29-1	TRBJ1-5	SVADRDQPQH
TRBV7-9	TRBJ1-2	ASSSDSRNYGYT
TRBV5-1	TRBJ2-2	ASQQGVFGTGELF
TRBV7-3	TRBJ1-1	ASSLLGRMNTEAF
TRBV7-3	TRBJ2-1	ASSLTFQRVYNEQF
TRBV5-1	TRBJ2-3	ASSLGGTSGTNTQY
TRBV6-5	TRBJ2-2	ASSSLTTGGSGELF
TRBV5-4	TRBJ2-3	ASRASGGSYSDTQY
TRBV7-9	TRBJ2-7	ASSLGAGMTYEQY
TRBV25-1	TRBJ2-7	ASRGSGAYEQY
TRBV5-6	TRBJ2-4	ASSQGATKNIQY